These T cell receptor beta chains were read from a single sample in a study of beta chain features in type 1 diabetes. Produced via immunoSEQ multiplex PCR; TCRdb's table is partial and in-frame only. The sample lists nearly 700,000 clones; around an eighth were seen once. Material: naive CD4+ T cells from blood. The receptors stem from a man aged 18 to 29 with type 1 diabetes. Each CDR3 is given with its conserved first and last residue. A D gene is named only where the DNA matches it firmly. Size values are once, few and many counts, or a class for expanded clones, and some rows have none.

.	TRBV6-5	TRBJ1-1	.	CASSTVNTEAFF	TGTGCCAGCAGTACTGTGAACACTGAAGCTTTCTTT
few	TRBV6-5	TRBJ1-5	.	CASKSGGGGNQPQHF	TGTGCCAGTAAGAGTGGCGGGGGCGGCAATCAGCCCCAGCATTTT
.	TRBV30	TRBJ1-3	TRBD1	CAWSKGQGSAGNTIYF	TGTGCCTGGAGTAAGGGACAGGGTTCTGCTGGAAACACCATATATTTT
.	TRBV30	TRBJ2-7	.	CAWTGISYEQYF	TGTGCCTGGACAGGGATCTCCTACGAGCAGTACTTC
.	TRBV7-2	TRBJ2-3	TRBD2	CASSLEAGGLIDTQYF	TGTGCCAGCAGCTTAGAAGCGGGGGGGCTGATAGATACGCAGTATTTT
.	TRBV4-1	TRBJ1-2	.	CASSQDRLQAGYTF	TGCGCCAGCAGCCAAGATCGTCTGCAGGCGGGCTACACCTTC
.	TRBV14	TRBJ1-5	.	CASSPAGVLGPQHF	TGTGCCAGCAGCCCGGCAGGGGTGCTGGGGCCCCAGCATTTT
.	TRBV6-5	TRBJ1-1	.	CASSYSRVTEAFF	TGTGCCAGCAGTTACTCGAGGGTAACTGAAGCTTTCTTT
few	TRBV28	TRBJ1-2	TRBD1	CASSPGQGGGYTF	TGTGCCAGCAGTCCCGGACAGGGCGGTGGCTACACCTTC
.	TRBV27	TRBJ2-7	.	CASSPPGIYEQYF	TGTGCCAGCAGTCCACCGGGAATCTACGAGCAGTACTTC
.	TRBV5-6	TRBJ1-5	TRBD1	CASSLGDRGGNQPQHF	TGTGCCAGCAGCTTGGGGGACAGGGGAGGCAATCAGCCCCAGCATTTT
few	TRBV7-9	TRBJ2-7	TRBD1	CASSLLPGQGSHEQYF	TGTGCCAGCAGCTTACTACCGGGACAGGGTTCCCACGAGCAGTACTTC
few	TRBV27	TRBJ1-2	.	CASSSRGHSYGYTF	TGTGCCAGCAGTTCCCGGGGACATTCCTATGGCTACACCTTC
.	TRBV6-5	TRBJ2-3	.	CASRRQEGGDTQYF	TGTGCCAGCAGAAGACAGGAGGGAGGAGATACGCAGTATTTT
.	TRBV30	TRBJ1-2	.	CAWEDGNYGYTF	TGTGCCTGGGAGGACGGGAACTATGGCTACACCTTC
few	TRBV19	TRBJ2-1	.	CASSTWLSSYNEQFF	TGTGCCAGTAGTACATGGTTGAGCTCCTACAATGAGCAGTTCTTC
.	TRBV30	TRBJ1-1	TRBD1	CAWSRGQGITEAFF	TGTGCCTGGAGCCGGGGACAGGGAATCACTGAAGCTTTCTTT
.	TRBV20-1	TRBJ2-7	.	CSASSGGEQYF	TGCAGTGCTAGCTCCGGGGGCGAGCAGTACTTC
few	TRBV10-2	TRBJ2-3	.	CASSQEAVGTQYF	TGCGCCAGCTCACAGGAAGCCGTCGGTACGCAGTATTTT
few	TRBV6-1	TRBJ1-2	.	CASGTANYGYTF	TGTGCCAGCGGGACCGCTAACTATGGCTACACCTTC
.	TRBV28	TRBJ2-3	.	CASSLQSTDTQYF	TGTGCCAGCAGTCTGCAGAGCACAGATACGCAGTATTTT
few	TRBV2	TRBJ2-3	TRBD1	CASKGQYTDTQYF	TGTGCCAGCAAGGGACAGTATACAGATACGCAGTATTTT
.	TRBV7-9	TRBJ2-2	.	CASSPMDIGGELFF	TGTGCCAGCAGCCCGATGGACATAGGCGGGGAGCTGTTTTTT
few	TRBV5-1	TRBJ2-5	TRBD1	CASQWTGGWETQYF	TGCGCCAGCCAGTGGACAGGGGGCTGGGAGACCCAGTACTTC
.	TRBV6-5	TRBJ1-5	.	CASSYASQGPQHF	TGTGCCAGCAGTTACGCCTCACAGGGACCCCAGCATTTT
.	TRBV6-1	TRBJ1-2	.	CASSAKEANYGYTF	TGTGCCAGCAGTGCTAAAGAAGCTAACTATGGCTACACCTTC
.	TRBV28	TRBJ2-3	TRBD2	CASISGGAGDTQYF	TGTGCCAGTATTAGCGGGGGGGCCGGGGATACGCAGTATTTT
few	TRBV10-3	TRBJ2-7	TRBD1	CAISAPGQGLNEQYF	TGTGCCATCAGTGCCCCGGGACAGGGGTTGAACGAGCAGTACTTC
.	TRBV4-1	TRBJ2-5	.	CASSPLAGSGQTQYF	TGCGCCAGCAGCCCCTTGGCGGGATCAGGACAGACCCAGTACTTC
.	TRBV29-1	TRBJ2-3	TRBD2	CSVEGRGGFTDTQYF	TGCAGCGTTGAAGGGCGGGGAGGGTTCACAGATACGCAGTATTTT
few	TRBV19	TRBJ1-1	.	CASSIVPNTEAFF	TGTGCCAGTAGTATAGTGCCGAACACTGAAGCTTTCTTT
few	TRBV7-7	TRBJ1-4	.	CASSPTLNEKLFF	TGTGCTAGCAGCCCGACACTGAATGAAAAACTGTTTTTT
.	TRBV7-9	TRBJ2-3	.	CASSLVGRGTSTDTQYF	TGTGCCAGCAGCTTAGTGGGTCGAGGGACCAGCACAGATACGCAGTATTTT
few	TRBV7-9	TRBJ1-1	TRBD1	CASSFGGGDTEAFF	TGTGCCAGCAGCTTTGGAGGGGGCGACACTGAAGCTTTCTTT
.	TRBV27	TRBJ2-2	TRBD2	CASSSLAGFGGELFF	TGTGCCAGCAGTTCCCTAGCGGGGTTCGGCGGGGAGCTGTTTTTT
.	TRBV7-3	TRBJ2-3	.	CASSPGGLGGADTQYF	TGTGCCAGCAGCCCCGGAGGACTAGGGGGCGCAGATACGCAGTATTTT
.	TRBV28	TRBJ2-7	.	CASSLSGSTYEQYF	TGTGCCAGCAGTTTGTCGGGGTCCACCTACGAGCAGTACTTC
few	TRBV29-1	TRBJ1-1	.	CSVVANEGTEAFF	TGCAGCGTTGTTGCTAACGAGGGGACTGAAGCTTTCTTT
.	TRBV30	TRBJ1-1	TRBD1	CAWSVQGAIGTEAFF	TGTGCCTGGAGTGTCCAGGGGGCAATAGGCACTGAAGCTTTCTTT
.	TRBV30	TRBJ1-5	TRBD1	CAWARTGLNQPQHF	TGTGCCTGGGCCCGGACAGGATTAAATCAGCCCCAGCATTTT
.	TRBV5-1	TRBJ2-3	.	CASSLATGRRADTQYF	TGCGCCAGCAGCTTGGCAACAGGTCGAAGGGCAGATACGCAGTATTTT
few	TRBV7-9	TRBJ2-1	.	CASRGDFSEFF	TGTGCCAGCAGGGGGGACTTCAGCGAGTTCTTC
few	TRBV5-6	TRBJ1-6	.	CASGAGLNSPLHF	TGTGCCAGCGGCGCAGGGTTGAATTCACCCCTCCACTTT
few	TRBV5-6	TRBJ2-5	.	CASSRQETQYF	TGTGCCAGCAGCAGGCAAGAGACCCAGTACTTC
.	TRBV6-5	TRBJ1-2	.	CASSYSTNYGYTF	TGTGCCAGCAGTTACTCGACGAACTATGGCTACACCTTC